This T cell receptor beta chain came from a study of shared clonotypes between healthy human individuals. The CDR3 is 16 amino acids. Trimming removed 1 base from V and 5 bases from J; junction bases left unmatched: 8. Per the germline V gene, CDR1 is SGHTA and CDR2 is FQGNSA. For each subset, genomic DNA was distributed in equal portions over several immunoSEQ plates. The method was immunoSEQ multiplex PCR; TCRdb's version includes in-frame clones alone and lacks a portion of them. The repertoire includes over 1.4 million clones, around 97% of them detected once, and roughly 1.2% sits in the top ten.

The sequence was collected from a man between 25 and 39 years old in good health. The material sequenced was naive CD4+ T cells sorted from blood. Documented subset: CD45RA+ positively selected. The rearrangement joins TRBV7-2 to TRBJ2-1; 7 positions agree with TRBD2. CDR3 protein: CASSLGVGRANNEQFF. DNA for the CDR3: TGTGCCAGCAGCTTAGGTGTTGGGAGGGCGAACAATGAGCAGTTCTTC.